Included here is one T cell receptor (beta chain) sequence, with context. Its matching antigen is unknown. One end of the junction fails to match germline, which may point to a read error. The data stem from a study of blood T cells in healthy people across ages. The CDR3 length is 14 residues. Germline values: CDR1 SNHLY, CDR2 FYNNEI. Study-wide findings and caveats: TCR beta diversity tracked closely with naive T cell percentage. More naive CD4+ cells and higher diversity marked long-lived donors relative to aged donors.

The use of a sample-barcoded 5' primer and a J-beta primer mix characterized a second PCR of roughly 6 to 12 cycles. TCRdb re-derived calls from the 5' RACE reads in MiXCR, one entry per CDR3 protein. The profile shows some 940,000 distinct CDR3 sequences, almost 30% of them singletons. These same data were also listed under a study on T cells of mothers and their children.

This rearrangement joins TRBV2 to TRBJ1-2, with TRBD1 matching 7 bases. The TCR comes from a woman aged 40 to 50 in good health. Sequencing was done on a sample of blood. The CDR3 loop is CASIPGQSNYGYTF. The DNA of the CDR3 is TGTGCTAGCATTCCGGGACAGAGTAATTATGGCTACACCTTC.